The present entry profiles one TCR beta chain with its context. Methods used by the authors: Cell counts per sample came from amplifying reference gene primers. Here immunoSEQ multiplex PCR was the method, and the copy in TCRdb shows in-frame clones only, minus some. The V and J calls and clone size come from that table; D and trimming were worked out from the DNA. The table has about 200,000 clones, approximately 80% seen once; the top ten hold 27%. The data belong to a study of blood T cell repertoires in COVID-19. Background on the study: Whether acute or convalescent, the COVID-19 samples came from the United States, Italy and Spain. T cells, B-cell-depleted T cells, or PBMCs supplied cDNA or gDNA.

Germline CDR1 is SGDLS and CDR2 is YYNGEE. The CDR3 is 14 amino acids. Deletions cut 3 bases from V and 8 bases from J, with 17 bases between. The chain employs TRBV9 and TRBJ1-2, with a weak D call TRBD1 (6 bases). The clonotype comes from a middle-aged man with acute or convalescent COVID-19. The specimen was peripheral blood. The DNA for the CDR3 is TGTGCCAGCAGCGCCGGGGGGGACATAAGGGGCTACACCTTC. Its translation is CASSAGGDIRGYTF.